Sequencing of this TCR beta chain was carried out in a study of shared clonotypes between healthy human individuals. Findings and limits, study-wide: Across a few donors, naive CD4 shared 5% to 6%, naive CD8 3% to 3.5%, memory CD4 2% to 2.5%, memory CD8 0.4%. Measured sharing among donors was expected to vary with sequencing depth. Sorted-subset sequencing was shown by rarefaction to be incomplete despite large depth.

Terminally differentiated effector memory CD45RA+ cells were left out of the naive CD8 fraction, which was CD45RO-negative and positively selected for CCR7. Germline loops: CDR1 LNHDA, CDR2 SQIVND (reference sequence). This CDR3 contains 13 residues. V was shortened by 5 bases and J by 2 bases, with 10 bases between the two germline ends. Sequencing was performed with immunoSEQ multiplex PCR; in TCRdb, only in-frame clones are kept and a portion is missing. The sample contains some 600,000 clones, 95% to 97% of which appear only once. Regarding this clone: Antigen: not known.

Sequenced: naive CD8+ T cells sorted from blood. The TCR was taken from a young woman in good health. The rearrangement joins TRBV19 to TRBJ2-7, with D hard to call. The CDR3 reads CASSLGVAYEQYF. The CDR3 coding sequence is TGTGCCAGTAGTTTAGGCGTCGCCTACGAGCAGTACTTC.